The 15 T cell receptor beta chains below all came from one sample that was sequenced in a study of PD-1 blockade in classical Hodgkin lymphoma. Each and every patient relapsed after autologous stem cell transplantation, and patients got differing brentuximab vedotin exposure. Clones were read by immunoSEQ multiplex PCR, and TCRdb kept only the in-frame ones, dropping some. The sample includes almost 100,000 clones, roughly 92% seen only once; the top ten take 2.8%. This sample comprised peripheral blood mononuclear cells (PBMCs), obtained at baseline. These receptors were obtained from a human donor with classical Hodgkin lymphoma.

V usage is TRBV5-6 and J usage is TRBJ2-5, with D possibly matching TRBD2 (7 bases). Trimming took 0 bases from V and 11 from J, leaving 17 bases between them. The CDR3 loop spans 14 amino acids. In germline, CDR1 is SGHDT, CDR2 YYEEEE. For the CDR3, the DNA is TGTGCCAGCAGCTTGGAGGTCAGGGGAGGGGAGCAGTACTTC. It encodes CASSLEVRGGEQYF.

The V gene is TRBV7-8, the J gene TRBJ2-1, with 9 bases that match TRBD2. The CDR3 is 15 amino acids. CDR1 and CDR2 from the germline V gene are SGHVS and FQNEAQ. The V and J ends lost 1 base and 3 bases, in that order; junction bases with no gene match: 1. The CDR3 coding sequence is TGTGCCAGCAGCTTAGGGACTAGCGACTACAATGAGCAGTTCTTC. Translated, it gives CASSLGTSDYNEQFF.

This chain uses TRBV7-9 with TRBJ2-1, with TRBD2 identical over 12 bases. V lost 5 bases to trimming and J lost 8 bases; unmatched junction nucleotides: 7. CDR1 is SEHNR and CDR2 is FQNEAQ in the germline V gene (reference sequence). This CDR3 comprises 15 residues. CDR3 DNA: TGTGCCAGCAGCCCCCCTAGCGGGAGGGCCGATGAGCAGTTCTTC. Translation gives CASSPPSGRADEQFF.

The CDR3 reads CASSLGRGQPQHF. As DNA, the CDR3 is TGTGCCAGCAGCTTAGGCAGGGGTCAGCCCCAGCATTTT. The chain carries TRBV5-6 and TRBJ1-5; a possible D gene is TRBD1 (6 bases). The CDR3 is 13 amino acids. Trimming left V 2 bases short and J 6 bases short, with 9 bases between. CDR1 SGHDT and CDR2 YYEEEE come from the germline V gene.

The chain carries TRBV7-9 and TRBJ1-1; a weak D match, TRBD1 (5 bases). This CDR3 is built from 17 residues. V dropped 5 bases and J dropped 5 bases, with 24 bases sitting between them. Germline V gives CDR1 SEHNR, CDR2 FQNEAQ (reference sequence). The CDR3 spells CASSPPPGQPVSTEAFF. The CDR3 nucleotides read TGTGCCAGCAGCCCACCCCCAGGGCAGCCAGTTAGTACTGAAGCTTTCTTT.

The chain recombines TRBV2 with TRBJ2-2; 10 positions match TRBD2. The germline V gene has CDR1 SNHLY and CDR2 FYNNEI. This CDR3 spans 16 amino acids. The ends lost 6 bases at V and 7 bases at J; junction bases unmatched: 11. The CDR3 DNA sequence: TGTGCCAGCAGGAGGGGACTAGCGCCATACCGCGGGGAGCTGTTTTTT. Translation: CASRRGLAPYRGELFF.

CDR3 DNA sequence: TGTGCCAGCAATAGAGGGGGGGCGGTCTCTGAAGCTTTCTTT. It yields the protein CASNRGGAVSEAFF. The V call is TRBV27, the J call TRBJ1-1, with D possibly matching TRBD1 (6 bases). V was trimmed by 7 bases and J by 6 bases, leaving 18 bases between them. The germline V gene encodes CDR1 MNHEY and CDR2 SMNVEV (reference sequence). The CDR3 is 14 residues long.

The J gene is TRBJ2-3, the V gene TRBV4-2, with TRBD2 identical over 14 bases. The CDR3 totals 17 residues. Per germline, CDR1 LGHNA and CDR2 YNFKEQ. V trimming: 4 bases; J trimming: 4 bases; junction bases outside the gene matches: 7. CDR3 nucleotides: TGTGCCAGCAGCCCGACTAGCGGGAGGGCCGCGGCAGATACGCAGTATTTT. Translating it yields CASSPTSGRAAADTQYF.

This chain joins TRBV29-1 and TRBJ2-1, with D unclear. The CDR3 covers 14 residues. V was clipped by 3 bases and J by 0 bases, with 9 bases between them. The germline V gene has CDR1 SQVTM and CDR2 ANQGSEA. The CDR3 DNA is TGCAGCGTTGAGGGAAAGAGCTCCTACAATGAGCAGTTCTTC. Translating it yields CSVEGKSSYNEQFF.

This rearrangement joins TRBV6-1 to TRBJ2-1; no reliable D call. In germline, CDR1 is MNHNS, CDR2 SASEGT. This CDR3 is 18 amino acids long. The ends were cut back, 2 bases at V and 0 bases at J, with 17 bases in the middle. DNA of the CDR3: TGTGCCAGCAGTGAAATGTTGGGTCGCTGGAGCTCCTACAATGAGCAGTTCTTC. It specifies CASSEMLGRWSSYNEQFF.

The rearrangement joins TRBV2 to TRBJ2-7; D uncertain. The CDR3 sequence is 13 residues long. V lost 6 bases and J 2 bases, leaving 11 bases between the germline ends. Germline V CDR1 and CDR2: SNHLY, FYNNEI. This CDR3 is CASRPLQTYEQYF. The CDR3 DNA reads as TGTGCCAGCAGACCATTACAAACCTACGAGCAGTACTTC.

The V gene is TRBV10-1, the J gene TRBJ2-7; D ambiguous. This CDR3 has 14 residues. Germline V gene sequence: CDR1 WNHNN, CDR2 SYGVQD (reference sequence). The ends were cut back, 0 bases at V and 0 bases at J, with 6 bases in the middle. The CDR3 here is CASSESGNSYEQYF. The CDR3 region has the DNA TGCGCCAGCAGTGAGTCTGGTAACTCCTACGAGCAGTACTTC.

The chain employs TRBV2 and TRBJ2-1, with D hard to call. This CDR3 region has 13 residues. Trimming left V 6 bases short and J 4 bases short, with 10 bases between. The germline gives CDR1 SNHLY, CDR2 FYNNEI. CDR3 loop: CASSFRGYNEQFF. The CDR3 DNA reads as TGTGCCAGCAGCTTTCGCGGTTACAATGAGCAGTTCTTC.

The CDR3 protein is CASSWGLPGSTDTQYF. As DNA, the CDR3 is TGTGCCAGCAGCTGGGGACTCCCGGGAAGCACAGATACGCAGTATTTT. The chain couples TRBV5-4 to TRBJ2-3; a possible D gene is TRBD2 (6 bases). Germline V gene data show CDR1 as SGHNT and CDR2 as YYREEE (reference sequence). V was shortened by 3 bases and J by 0 bases, with 14 bases between the two germline ends. This CDR3 is 16 amino acids long. The full variable domain, with the rest looked up from reference TRBV5-4 and TRBJ2-3, is ETGVTQSPTHLIKTRGQQVTLRCSSQSGHNTVSWYQQALGQGPQFIFQYYREEENGRGNFPPRFSGLQFPNYSSELNVNALELDDSALYLCASSWGLPGSTDTQYFGPGTRLTVL.

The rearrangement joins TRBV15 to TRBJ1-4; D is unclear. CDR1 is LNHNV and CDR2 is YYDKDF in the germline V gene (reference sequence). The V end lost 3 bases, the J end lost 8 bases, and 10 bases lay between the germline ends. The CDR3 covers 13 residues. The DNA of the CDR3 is TGTGCCACCAGCAGGGGGTCGCAGGAAAAACTGTTTTTT. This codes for CATSRGSQEKLFF.